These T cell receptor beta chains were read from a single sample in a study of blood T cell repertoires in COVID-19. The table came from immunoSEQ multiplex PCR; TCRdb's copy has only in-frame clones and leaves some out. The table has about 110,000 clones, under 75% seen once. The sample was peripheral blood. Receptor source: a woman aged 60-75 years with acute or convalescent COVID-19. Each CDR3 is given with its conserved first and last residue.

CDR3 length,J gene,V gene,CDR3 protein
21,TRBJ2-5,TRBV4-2,CASSQEGSLPGLAGERETQYF
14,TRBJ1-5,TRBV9,CASSGDRSNQPQHF
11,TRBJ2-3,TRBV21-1,CAEEDTDTQYF
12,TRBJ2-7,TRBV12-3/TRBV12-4,CASSPDIYEQYF
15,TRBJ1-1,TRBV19,CASSKYSGGGSEAFF
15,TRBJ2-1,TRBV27,CASSGSGGARNEQFF
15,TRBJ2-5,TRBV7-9,CASSQPSGNKETQYF
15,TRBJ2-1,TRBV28,CASSAPGSSYNEQFF
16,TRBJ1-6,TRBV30,CAWSDPDRGSNSPLHF
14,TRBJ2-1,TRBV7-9,CASSLSRSDNEQFF
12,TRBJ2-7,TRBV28,CASSSNFYEQYF
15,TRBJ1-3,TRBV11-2,CASTDRTGSGNTIYF
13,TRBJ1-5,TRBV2,CASSETGPLPQHF
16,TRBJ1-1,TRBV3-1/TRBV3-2,CASSLSSDRARTEAFF
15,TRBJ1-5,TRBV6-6,CASRDTTGGGQPQHF
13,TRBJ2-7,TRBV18,CASSPGGNYEQYF
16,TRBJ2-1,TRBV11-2,CASSLVIRTSGDEQFF
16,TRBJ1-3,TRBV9,CASSGGQFRSGNTIYF
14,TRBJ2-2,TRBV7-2,CASSLASRTGELFF
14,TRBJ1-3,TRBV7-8,CASSAGTTGNTIYF
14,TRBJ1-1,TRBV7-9,CASSLQGLNTEAFF
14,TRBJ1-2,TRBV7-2,CASIPGVGSYGYTF
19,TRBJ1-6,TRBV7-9,CASSSPPGTGSSYNSPLHF
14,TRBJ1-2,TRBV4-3,CASSQSGTGTGYTF
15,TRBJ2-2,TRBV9,CASSGTVTNTGELFF
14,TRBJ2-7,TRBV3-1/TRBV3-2,CASTLGDRWNEQYF
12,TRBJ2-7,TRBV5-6,CASSWTGAEQYF
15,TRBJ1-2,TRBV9,CASSAQVGTDGGYTF
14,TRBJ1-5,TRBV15,CATSRASGEQPQHF
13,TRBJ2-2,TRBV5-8,CASRSTNTGELFF
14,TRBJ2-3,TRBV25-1,CASSEPGSADTQYF
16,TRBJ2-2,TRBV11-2,CASSLVFRGGTGELFF
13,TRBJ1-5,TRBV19,CASSRQLNQPQHF
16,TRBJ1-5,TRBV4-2,CASSQDAGRGNQPQHF
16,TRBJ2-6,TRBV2,CASSGTVSSGANVLTF
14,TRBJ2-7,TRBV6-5,CASSYAFTGYEQYF
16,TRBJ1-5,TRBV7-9,CASSHTGGKGNQPQHF